Following are 12 T cell receptor beta chains from one sample sequenced in a study of CD8 T cells in ankylosing spondylitis. TCRdb reprocessed the 5' RACE reads via MiXCR and lists one record per CDR3 protein. Here the sample spans about 340,000 distinct CDR3 sequences, 20% being singletons. The sequenced sample consisted of blood, either unsorted or a sorted T cell fraction (not recorded which). These receptors all come from a male donor with ankylosing spondylitis or in good health (not recorded which).

This clonotype was found a few times. The chain is built from TRBV19 and TRBJ2-7; 10 nucleotides line up with TRBD2. V shed 10 bases and J 3 bases; nucleotides not matched to a gene: 15. The CDR3 is 16 residues long. The germline CDR1 and CDR2 sequences are LNHDA and SQIVND (reference sequence). CDR3 nucleotides: TGTGCCACCAGCGGGGGGGCCTCTCAGGGATTCTACGAGCAGTACTTC. This translates into CATSGGASQGFYEQYF. The whole variable domain, filled in from reference TRBV19 and TRBJ2-7, reads DGGITQSPKYLFRKEGQNVTLSCEQNLNHDAMYWYRQDPGQGLRLIYYSQIVNDFQKGDIAEGYSVSREKKESFPLTVTSAQKNPTAFYLCATSGGASQGFYEQYFGPGTRLTVT.

This clonotype was seen a handful of times. This sequence joins TRBV5-1 and TRBJ2-3; tentative D call: TRBD1 (7 bases). The V end lost 3 bases, the J end lost 0 bases, and 14 bases lay between the germline ends. The CDR3 length is 16 residues. Germline V CDR1 and CDR2: SGHRS, YFSETQ. The DNA for the CDR3 is TGCGCCAGCAGCTGGGGGGACAGCCCTAGCACAGATACGCAGTATTTT. It codes for CASSWGDSPSTDTQYF.

V usage is TRBV7-9 and J usage is TRBJ2-7; D tentatively reads TRBD1 or TRBD2 (6 bases each). CDR1 is SEHNR, CDR2 FQNEAQ, per germline (reference sequence). CDR3 length: 16 residues. The germline V and J ends were trimmed by 4 bases and 5 bases, with 21 bases remaining between them. This CDR3 is CASSSVVGGPPNEQYF. The CDR3 DNA reads as TGTGCCAGCAGCTCGGTGGTAGGGGGGCCTCCCAACGAGCAGTACTTC.

This clonotype has just a few counts. V usage is TRBV27 and J usage is TRBJ2-1; D remains ambiguous. Trimming removed 0 bases at V and 4 bases at J, with 4 bases between. This CDR3 spans 13 amino acids. Germline assignment: CDR1 MNHEY and CDR2 SMNVEV (reference sequence). CDR3: CASSLSEYNEQFF. The CDR3 nucleotides read TGTGCCAGCAGTTTATCTGAATACAATGAGCAGTTCTTC.

Here the CDR3 DNA reads TGTGCCAGCAGTTACCCCGGACAGGGGCTCCAAGAGACCCAGTACTTC. This codes for CASSYPGQGLQETQYF. This chain connects TRBV6-2 or TRBV6-3 to TRBJ2-5; TRBD1 agrees at 9 bases. Germline CDR1 MNHEY, CDR2 SVGEGT. This CDR3 spans 16 amino acids. Unmatched junction bases numbered 5, after V lost 2 bases and J lost 1 base.

This chain joins TRBV12-3 or TRBV12-4 and TRBJ2-5; possibly TRBD1 or TRBD2 for D (5 bases each). The CDR3 extends over 16 amino acids. V lost 6 bases to trimming and J lost 1 base, with 18 bases between them. The CDR3 spells CASSTGVGLGQETQYF. DNA for the CDR3: TGTGCCAGCAGCACCGGGGTGGGGCTCGGCCAAGAGACCCAGTACTTC.

This chain connects TRBV12-3 or TRBV12-4 to TRBJ1-3, with 10 bases matching TRBD1. The CDR3 contains 16 residues. The V and J ends lost 5 bases and 0 bases, in that order; junction bases with no gene match: 4. The CDR3 DNA reads TGTGCCAGCAGTGCCGGGACAGGGGCCTCTGGAAACACCATATATTTT. Protein: CASSAGTGASGNTIYF.

This rearrangement joins TRBV12-3 or TRBV12-4 to TRBJ2-7; D is unclear. V gave up 3 bases and J gave up 4 bases, with 16 bases separating them. This CDR3 is 15 amino acids long. The CDR3 nucleotides are TGTGCCAGCAGTTTGATCTTAACGAAGGATTACGAGCAGTACTTC. Residues: CASSLILTKDYEQYF.

This clonotype has only a few counts. This chain uses TRBV20-1 with TRBJ2-3, with 8 bases aligning to TRBD2. The CDR3 is made up of 14 amino acids. The trim removed 3 bases at V and 5 bases at J, leaving 7 bases unmatched. Per germline, CDR1 DFQATT and CDR2 SNEGSKA (reference sequence). The CDR3 DNA follows: TGCAGTGCTAGGGAGCGGGGGTGGGTAGATACGCAGTATTTT. This codes for CSARERGWVDTQYF.

The chain is built from TRBV12-3 or TRBV12-4 and TRBJ2-5; tentatively, D is TRBD1 (6 bases). The V and J ends lost 5 bases and 0 bases respectively, with 19 bases between them. The CDR3 extends over 17 amino acids. CDR3 bases: TGTGCCAGCAGTCCAGAGATCGGGACACAGTACCAAGAGACCCAGTACTTC. It translates to CASSPEIGTQYQETQYF.

This clonotype was observed a few times. The chain has TRBV6-5 and TRBJ2-2, with D perhaps matching TRBD1 (5 bases). Deletions cut 2 bases from V and 8 bases from J, with 9 bases between. The V gene's germline CDR1 is MNHEY and CDR2 SVGAGI. The CDR3 loop spans 13 amino acids. CDR3 sequence: CASSYARVGELFF. DNA of the CDR3: TGTGCCAGCAGTTACGCCAGGGTGGGGGAGCTGTTTTTT.

This clonotype was detected only a few times. The CDR3 DNA is TGTGCCAGCAGCCCCCCCTTAGGGATTAGCTCCTACGAGCAGTACTTC. Its protein product is CASSPPLGISSYEQYF. The rearrangement links TRBV11-2 to TRBJ2-7; no firm D call. This CDR3 is 16 amino acids long. Germline assignment: CDR1 SGHAT and CDR2 FQNNGV. Trimming stripped 5 bases from V and 0 bases from J, with 17 bases between.